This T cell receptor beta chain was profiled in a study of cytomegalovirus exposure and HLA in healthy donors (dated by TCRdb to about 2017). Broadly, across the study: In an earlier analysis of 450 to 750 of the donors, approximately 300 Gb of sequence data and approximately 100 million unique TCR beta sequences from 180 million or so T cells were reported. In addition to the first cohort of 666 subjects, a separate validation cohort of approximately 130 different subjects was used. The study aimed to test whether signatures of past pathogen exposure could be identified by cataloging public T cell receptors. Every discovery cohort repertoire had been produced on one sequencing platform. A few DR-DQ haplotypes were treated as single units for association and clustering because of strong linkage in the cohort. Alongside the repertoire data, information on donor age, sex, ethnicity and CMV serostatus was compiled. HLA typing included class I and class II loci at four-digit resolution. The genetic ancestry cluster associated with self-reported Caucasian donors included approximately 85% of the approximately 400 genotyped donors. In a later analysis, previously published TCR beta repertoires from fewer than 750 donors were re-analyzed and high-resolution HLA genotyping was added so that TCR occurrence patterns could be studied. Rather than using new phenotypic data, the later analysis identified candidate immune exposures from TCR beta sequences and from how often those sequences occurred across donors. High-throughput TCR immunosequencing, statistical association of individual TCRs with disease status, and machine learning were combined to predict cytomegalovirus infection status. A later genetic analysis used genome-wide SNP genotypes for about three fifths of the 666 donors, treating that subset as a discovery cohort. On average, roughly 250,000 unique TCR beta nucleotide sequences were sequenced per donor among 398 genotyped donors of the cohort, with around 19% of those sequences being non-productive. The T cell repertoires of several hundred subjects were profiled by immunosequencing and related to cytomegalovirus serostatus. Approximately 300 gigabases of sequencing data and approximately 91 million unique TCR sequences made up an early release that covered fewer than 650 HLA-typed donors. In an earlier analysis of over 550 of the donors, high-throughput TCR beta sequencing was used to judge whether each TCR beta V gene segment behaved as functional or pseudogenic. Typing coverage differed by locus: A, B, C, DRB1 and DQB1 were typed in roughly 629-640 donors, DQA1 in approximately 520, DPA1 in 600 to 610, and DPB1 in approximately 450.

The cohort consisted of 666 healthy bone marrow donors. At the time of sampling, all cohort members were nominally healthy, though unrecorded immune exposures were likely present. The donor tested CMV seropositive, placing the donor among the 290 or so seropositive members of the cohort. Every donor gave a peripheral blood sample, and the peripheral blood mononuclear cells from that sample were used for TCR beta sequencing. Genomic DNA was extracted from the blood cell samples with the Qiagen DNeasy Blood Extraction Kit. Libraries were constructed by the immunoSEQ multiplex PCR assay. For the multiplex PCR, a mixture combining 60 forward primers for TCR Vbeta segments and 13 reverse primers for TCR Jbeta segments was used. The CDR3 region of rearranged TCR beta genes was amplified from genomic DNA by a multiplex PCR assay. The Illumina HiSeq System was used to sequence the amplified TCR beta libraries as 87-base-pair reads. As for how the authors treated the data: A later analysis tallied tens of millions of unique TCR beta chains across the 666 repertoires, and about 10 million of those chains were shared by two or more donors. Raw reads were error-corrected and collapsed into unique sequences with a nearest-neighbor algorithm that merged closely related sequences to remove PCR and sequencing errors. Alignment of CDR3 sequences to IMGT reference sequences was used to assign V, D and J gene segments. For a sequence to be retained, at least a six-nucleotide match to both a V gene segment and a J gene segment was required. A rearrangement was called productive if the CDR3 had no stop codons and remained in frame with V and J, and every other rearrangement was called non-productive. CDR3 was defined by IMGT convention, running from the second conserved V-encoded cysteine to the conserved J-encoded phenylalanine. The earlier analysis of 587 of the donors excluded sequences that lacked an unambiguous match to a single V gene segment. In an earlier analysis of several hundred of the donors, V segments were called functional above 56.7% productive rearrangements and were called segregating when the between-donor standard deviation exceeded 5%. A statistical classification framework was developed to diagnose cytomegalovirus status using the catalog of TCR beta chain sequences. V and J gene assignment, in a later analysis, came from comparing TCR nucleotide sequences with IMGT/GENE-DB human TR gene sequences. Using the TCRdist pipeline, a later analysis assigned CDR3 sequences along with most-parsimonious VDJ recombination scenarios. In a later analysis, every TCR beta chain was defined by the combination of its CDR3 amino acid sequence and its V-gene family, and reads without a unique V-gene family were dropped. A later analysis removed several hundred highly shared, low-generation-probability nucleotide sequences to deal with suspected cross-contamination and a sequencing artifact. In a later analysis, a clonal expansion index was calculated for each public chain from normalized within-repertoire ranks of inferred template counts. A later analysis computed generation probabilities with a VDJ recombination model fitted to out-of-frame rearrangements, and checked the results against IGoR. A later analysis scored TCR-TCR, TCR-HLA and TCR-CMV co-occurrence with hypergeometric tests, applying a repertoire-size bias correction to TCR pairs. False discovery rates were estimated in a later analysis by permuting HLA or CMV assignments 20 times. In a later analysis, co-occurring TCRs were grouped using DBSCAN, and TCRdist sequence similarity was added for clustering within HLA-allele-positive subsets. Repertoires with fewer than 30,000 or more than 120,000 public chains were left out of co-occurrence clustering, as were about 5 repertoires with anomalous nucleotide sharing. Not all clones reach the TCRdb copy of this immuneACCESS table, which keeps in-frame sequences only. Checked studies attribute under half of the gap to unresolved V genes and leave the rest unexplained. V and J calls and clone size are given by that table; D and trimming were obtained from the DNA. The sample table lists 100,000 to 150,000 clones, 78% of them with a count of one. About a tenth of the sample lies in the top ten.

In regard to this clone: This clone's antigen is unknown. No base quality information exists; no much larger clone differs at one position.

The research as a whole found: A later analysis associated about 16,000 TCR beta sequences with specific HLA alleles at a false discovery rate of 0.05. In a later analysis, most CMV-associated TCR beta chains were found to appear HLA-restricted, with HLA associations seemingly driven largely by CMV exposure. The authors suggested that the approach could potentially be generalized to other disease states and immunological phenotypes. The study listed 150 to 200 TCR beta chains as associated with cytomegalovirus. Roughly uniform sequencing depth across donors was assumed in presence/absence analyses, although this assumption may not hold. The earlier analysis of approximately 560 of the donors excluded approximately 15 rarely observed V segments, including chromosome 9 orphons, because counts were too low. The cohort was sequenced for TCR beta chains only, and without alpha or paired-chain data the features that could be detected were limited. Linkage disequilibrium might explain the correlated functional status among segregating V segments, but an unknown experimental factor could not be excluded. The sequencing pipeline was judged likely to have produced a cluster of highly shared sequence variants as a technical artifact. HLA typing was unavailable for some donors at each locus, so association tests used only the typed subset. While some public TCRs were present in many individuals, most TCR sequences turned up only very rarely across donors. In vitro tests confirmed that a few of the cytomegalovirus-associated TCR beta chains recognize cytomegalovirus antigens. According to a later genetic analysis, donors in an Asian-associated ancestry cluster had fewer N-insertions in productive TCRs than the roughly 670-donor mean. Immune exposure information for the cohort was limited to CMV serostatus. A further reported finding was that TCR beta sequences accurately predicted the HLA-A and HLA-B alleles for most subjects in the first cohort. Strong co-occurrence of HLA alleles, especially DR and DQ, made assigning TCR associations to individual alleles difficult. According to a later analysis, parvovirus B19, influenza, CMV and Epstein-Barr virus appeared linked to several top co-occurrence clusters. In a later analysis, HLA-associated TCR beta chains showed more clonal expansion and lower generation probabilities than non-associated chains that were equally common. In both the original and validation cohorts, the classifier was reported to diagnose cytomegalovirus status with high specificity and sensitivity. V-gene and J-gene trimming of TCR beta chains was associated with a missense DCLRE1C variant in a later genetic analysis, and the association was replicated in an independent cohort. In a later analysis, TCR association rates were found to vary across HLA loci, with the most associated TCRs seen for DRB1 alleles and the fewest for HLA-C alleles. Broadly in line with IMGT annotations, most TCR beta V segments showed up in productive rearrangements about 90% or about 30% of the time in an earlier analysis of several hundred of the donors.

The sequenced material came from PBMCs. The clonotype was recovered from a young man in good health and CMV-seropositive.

The CDR3 region reads CASSPRGPGGFEQYF. The DNA sequence is TGTGCCAGCAGCCCAAGAGGGCCAGGGGGCTTTGAGCAGTACTTC. Recombination joined TRBV7-2 with TRBJ2-7, and TRBD1 aligns with 8 junction nucleotides. The CDR3 contains 15 residues, cysteine and phenylalanine counted. Solely the CDR3 DNA is kept, with 45 bases framed from the first base. As encoded in the germline V gene, CDR1 is SGHTA while CDR2 is FQGNSA. V ends up 5 bases short and J 7 bases short, with an unmatched junction base count of 13.